The clone carrying this T cell receptor (beta chain) has only one observation. This CDR3 comprises 13 residues. V shed 1 base and J shed 1 base, with 4 bases lying between them. Looked up from germline, CDR1 is KGHSH and CDR2 is LQKENI. The data originate from a study of Ad26.COV2.S vaccination and SARS-CoV-2 variants. The table came from immunoSEQ multiplex PCR; TCRdb's copy has only in-frame clones and leaves some out. The repertoire includes around 300,000 clones, about 89% of them detected once, and roughly 5% sits in the top ten. Sample treatment: roughly 20 received Ad26.COV2.S at low or high dose, single or two shots; about 5 received placebo; per-sample allocation not given. Following the first vaccine or placebo injection, samples were taken on day 63.

The sequence was collected from a person between 18 and 65 years old who received the Ad26.COV2.S COVID-19 vaccine or a placebo. The rearrangement uses TRBV18 and TRBJ1-1; no clear D. The sequencing used peripheral blood, collected in a trial of Ad26.COV2.S vaccine versus placebo. This chain's CDR3 is CASSPLRNTEAFF. CDR3 DNA: TGTGCCAGCTCACCACTTAGGAACACTGAAGCTTTCTTT.